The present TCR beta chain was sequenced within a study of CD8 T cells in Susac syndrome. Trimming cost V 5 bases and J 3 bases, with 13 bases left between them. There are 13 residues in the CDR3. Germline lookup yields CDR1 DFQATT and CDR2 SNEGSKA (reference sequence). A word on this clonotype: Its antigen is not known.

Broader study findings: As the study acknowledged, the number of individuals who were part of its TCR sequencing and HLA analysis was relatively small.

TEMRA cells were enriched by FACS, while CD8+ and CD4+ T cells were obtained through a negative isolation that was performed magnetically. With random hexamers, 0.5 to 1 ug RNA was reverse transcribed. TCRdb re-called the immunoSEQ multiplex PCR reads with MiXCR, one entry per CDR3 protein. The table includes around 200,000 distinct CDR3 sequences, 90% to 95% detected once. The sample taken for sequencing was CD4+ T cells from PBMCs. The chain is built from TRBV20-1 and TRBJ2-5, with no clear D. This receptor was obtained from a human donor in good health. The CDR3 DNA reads TGCAGTGCTGAGGTGGTAGGAAAAGAGACCCAGTACTTC. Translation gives CSAEVVGKETQYF.